The entry below describes one T cell receptor beta chain. The record originates from a study of blood T cell repertoires in COVID-19. Study summary: Donors in the United States, Italy and Spain gave samples during acute or convalescent COVID-19. T cells, B-cell-depleted T cells, or PBMCs provided the cDNA or gDNA that served as material.

Source study methods: Scientists estimated how many nucleated cells there were by amplifying reference gene primers. The repertoire was sequenced with immunoSEQ multiplex PCR; TCRdb's copy has only in-frame clones and lacks some. The V and J calls and clone size were taken over from that table, and D and trimming were inferred from the DNA. The sample has 250,000 or so clones, around 84% seen once. Germline-derived CDR1 and CDR2 are SGHAT and FQNNGV. CDR3 length equals 15 residues. With 1 base removed from V and 2 bases from J, the gap between germline ends came to 8 bases. The receptor's source is a man aged 55 to 70 with acute or convalescent COVID-19. Source material: peripheral blood. The chain recombines TRBV11-2 with TRBJ2-2; D remains ambiguous. CDR3 coding DNA: TGTGCCAGCAGCTTAGGATACTCAAACACCGGGGAGCTGTTTTTT. Protein: CASSLGYSNTGELFF.